This T cell receptor (beta chain) is drawn from a study of CD8+CD57+ T cells in acquired aplastic anemia. Study overall: Sequencing produced an average of around 11 million reads per healthy donor for CD4+ cells.

Study observations and caveats: Any difference that existed in CD8+ Simpson's diversity between patients and controls was not significant. Patients and controls shared over 25 CD8+ CDR3 sequences.

Genomic DNA was employed as the template in profiling TCR beta VDJ and CDR3. MiXCR was run by TCRdb on the reads, yielding one entry per CDR3 protein. Of hundreds of thousands of distinct CDR3 sequences detected, about 70% appear once; the ten largest clones hold approximately 4%. In regard to this clonotype: Antigen unknown.

Germline assignment: CDR1 SGHVS and CDR2 FQNEAQ. V was pared by 4 bases and J by 11 bases, with 24 bases between. The CDR3 covers 16 residues. The clonotype comes from a human donor in good health, serving as a control. The sample consisted of sorted CD4+, CD8+, or CD8+CD57+ T cells (not recorded which) from PBMCs. This chain joins TRBV7-8 and TRBJ2-1; D may be TRBD2 (9 bases). The CDR3 nucleotides are TGTGCCAGCAGCTCAGGGGGCGGGGGGGCAGATACGCAGCAGTTCTTC. It codes for CASSSGGGGADTQQFF.